The 30 T cell receptor beta chains reported below all come from one sample, sequenced in a study of blood T cell repertoires in COVID-19. This table comes from immunoSEQ multiplex PCR, and its TCRdb copy is limited to in-frame clones, with some not included. The table shows some 100,000 clones, with about three quarters occurring only once. Material: peripheral blood. These receptors all stem from a human donor in a cohort sampled during active or convalescent COVID-19.

This rearrangement joins TRBV19 to TRBJ1-1; the D is unclear. This CDR3 contains 10 residues. The germline V gene has CDR1 LNHDA and CDR2 SQIVND (reference sequence). V dropped 5 bases and J dropped 11 bases, with 9 bases sitting between them. This CDR3 reads CASSSRGAFF. The CDR3 nucleotides read TGTGCCAGTAGTTCCAGAGGGGCTTTCTTT. Full variable domain (outside the CDR3, taken from reference TRBV19 and TRBJ1-1): DGGITQSPKYLFRKEGQNVTLSCEQNLNHDAMYWYRQDPGQGLRLIYYSQIVNDFQKGDIAEGYSVSREKKESFPLTVTSAQKNPTAFYLCASSSRGAFFGQGTRLTVV.

The V gene is TRBV12-5, the J gene TRBJ2-3, with 9 bases lining up with TRBD1. The ends lost 0 bases at V and 1 base at J; junction bases unmatched: 20. The CDR3 consists of 22 residues. Germline CDR1 reads LGHNT; CDR2 reads FRNRAP. The DNA of the CDR3 is TGTGCTAGTGGTTTGGTACCCCTCAGGACAGGGGAGGGGTATTGGGGCACAGATACGCAGTATTTT. Protein sequence: CASGLVPLRTGEGYWGTDTQYF.

This CDR3 reads CASSLGTGPNSGANVLTF. The DNA of the CDR3 is TGCGCCAGCAGCTTAGGAACAGGGCCCAATTCTGGGGCCAACGTCCTGACTTTC. The V call is TRBV5-1, the J call TRBJ2-6; possible D gene TRBD1, 6 bases. The V end was cut by 2 bases, the J end by 1 base, with 16 bases between. The germline gives CDR1 SGHRS, CDR2 YFSETQ. CDR3 length: 18 amino acids.

This clone was picked up a small number of times. The V call is TRBV14, the J call TRBJ2-3; maybe TRBD1 (5 bases). Trimming removed 4 bases at V and 2 bases at J, with 16 bases between. Germline CDR1 is SGHDN and CDR2 is FVKESK. This CDR3 has 16 residues. The DNA for the CDR3 is TGTGCCAGCAGCCTAAAAGGGGTGGGCGACACAGATACGCAGTATTTT. It yields the protein CASSLKGVGDTDTQYF.

The CDR3 loop is CASSLEWSSGGVITGELFF. DNA of the CDR3: TGTGCCAGCAGCTTAGAGTGGTCTAGCGGGGGGGTAATAACCGGGGAGCTGTTTTTT. The chain couples TRBV7-2 to TRBJ2-2, with 12 positions matching TRBD2. Germline CDR1 SGHTA, CDR2 FQGNSA. With 1 base clipped from V and 5 bases from J, the junction kept 11 bases outside the gene matches. CDR3 size: 19 residues.

The chain recombines TRBV5-1 with TRBJ2-5; 8 positions match TRBD1. Germline values: CDR1 SGHRS, CDR2 YFSETQ. J lost 2 bases, V lost 0 bases, and 3 bases had no gene match. The length of the CDR3 is 15 residues. The CDR3 nucleotides read TGCGCCAGCAGCTTGGATGGGACAGGACAAGAGACCCAGTACTTC. This sequence encodes CASSLDGTGQETQYF.

The chain combines TRBV7-2 with TRBJ1-1, with D maybe TRBD1 (6 bases). Germline loops: CDR1 SGHTA, CDR2 FQGNSA. Trimming removed 4 bases from V and 9 bases from J, with 18 bases in between. The CDR3 is 14 amino acids. CDR3 DNA sequence: TGTGCCAGCAGCTCCCTTGGGGGCCCCACAAAAGCTTTCTTT. Translated: CASSSLGGPTKAFF.

This clone was seen just once. This chain links TRBV27 with TRBJ2-7, with a weak D call TRBD2 (7 bases). The CDR3 sequence is 12 residues long. Germline CDR1 is MNHEY and CDR2 is SMNVEV (reference sequence). CDR3 coding DNA: TGTGTAGGGGGGGGGAAGAGCTACGAGCAGTACTTC. It translates to CVGGGKSYEQYF.

CDR3 sequence: CASSMVRGRGEAFF. CDR3 in DNA: TGTGCCAGCAGCATGGTAAGGGGCCGCGGTGAAGCTTTCTTT. The rearrangement uses TRBV5-5 and TRBJ1-1, with a possible D match to TRBD1 (5 bases). This CDR3 is 14 amino acids long. V lost 4 bases and J 7 bases, leaving 17 bases between the germline ends. CDR1 is SGHKS, CDR2 YYEKEE, per germline (reference sequence).

The chain joins TRBV11-2 to TRBJ2-3; 11 bases line up with TRBD2. CDR3 length: 15 residues. V was pared by 5 bases and J by 3 bases, with 4 bases of the junction left unmatched. Germline CDR1 SGHAT, CDR2 FQNNGV. CDR3 nucleotides: TGTGCCAGCAGCGATCTAGCGGGAGGTACAGATACGCAGTATTTT. Its translation: CASSDLAGGTDTQYF.

The sample holds one count of this clone. Written as DNA, the CDR3 is TGTGCCAGCAGCCGAACGTCCGGGACAGTCTTAAGGGAGCAGTACTTC. Amino acids: CASSRTSGTVLREQYF. The chain combines TRBV5-4 with TRBJ2-7; 7 positions match TRBD1. J gave up 7 bases and V 4 bases, and 17 bases lay outside the gene matches. CDR1 and CDR2 (germline): SGHNT, YYREEE (reference sequence). CDR3 length: 16 residues.

V gene TRBV7-8 combines with J gene TRBJ1-3, with D perhaps matching TRBD1 (5 bases). V lost 4 bases and J 0 bases, leaving 19 bases between the germline ends. Germline V gene lookup returns CDR1 SGHVS and CDR2 FQNEAQ. The length of the CDR3 is 18 residues. CDR3 DNA: TGTGCCAGCAGCTCAAGCCGGGGGGAGGCCCTCTCTGGAAACACCATATATTTT. Protein sequence: CASSSSRGEALSGNTIYF. The full variable domain, its missing parts supplied by reference TRBV7-8 and TRBJ1-3, is GAGVSQSPRYKVAKRGQDVALRCDPISGHVSLFWYQQALGQGPEFLTYFQNEAQLDKSGLPSDRFFAERPEGSVSTLKIQRTQQEDSAVYLCASSSSRGEALSGNTIYFGEGSWLTVV.

This clone has only one observation. The chain carries TRBV9 and TRBJ1-4; D possibly corresponds to TRBD1 (6 bases). Trimming removed 3 bases at V and 7 bases at J, with 22 bases between. This CDR3 is 17 amino acids long. Germline loops: CDR1 SGDLS, CDR2 YYNGEE. CDR3 coding DNA: TGTGCCAGCAGCGAGTTCCAGGGGACCTTCGCGTCTGAAAAACTGTTTTTT. It translates to CASSEFQGTFASEKLFF.

The chain combines TRBV24-1 with TRBJ2-3, with a weak D call TRBD1 (6 bases). Between the trimmed V and J ends, which lost 1 base and 0 bases, there was a span of 10 bases. This CDR3 is 16 amino acids long. Per the germline V gene, CDR1 is KGHDR and CDR2 is SFDVKD. The CDR3 here is CATSDFRGQSTDTQYF. CDR3 sequence (DNA): TGTGCCACCAGTGATTTTAGGGGACAAAGCACAGATACGCAGTATTTT.

The table lists this clone with a count of one. This rearrangement joins TRBV5-4 to TRBJ2-3, with D possibly being TRBD2 (5 bases). The V gene lost 3 bases and the J gene lost 4 bases, with 12 bases spanning the gap. The CDR3 has 14 residues. Germline V gene lookup returns CDR1 SGHNT and CDR2 YYREEE (reference sequence). The CDR3 protein is CASSSVSGADTQYF. For the CDR3, the DNA is TGTGCCAGCAGCTCTGTGTCCGGGGCAGATACGCAGTATTTT.

In its sample, this clone was seen once. J is TRBJ2-5 and V is TRBV12-3 or TRBV12-4; D might be TRBD1 (5 bases). V lost 6 bases and J 1 base, leaving 9 bases between the germline ends. This CDR3 comprises 13 residues. This CDR3 reads CASRQDSQETQYF. In DNA, the CDR3 is TGTGCCAGCAGACAAGACAGCCAAGAGACCCAGTACTTC.

This rearrangement joins TRBV4-3 to TRBJ1-4; 7 bases map to TRBD1. With V trimmed by 3 bases and J by 6 bases, 7 bases remained unmatched. The length of the CDR3 is 15 residues. Germline CDR1 reads LGHNA; CDR2 reads YSLEER. The CDR3 nucleotides are TGCGCCAGCAGCCAGCAGACAGGGAAGCATGAAAAACTGTTTTTT. It encodes CASSQQTGKHEKLFF.

The chain joins TRBV5-6 to TRBJ2-3; D call uncertain. Germline CDR1 and CDR2: SGHDT and YYEEEE. V dropped 0 bases and J dropped 5 bases, with 7 bases sitting between them. The CDR3 is made up of 13 amino acids. Here the CDR3 reads CASSLVRLDTQYF. The CDR3 nucleotides read TGTGCCAGCAGCTTGGTTCGGTTAGATACGCAGTATTTT. Full variable domain (missing parts from reference TRBV5-6 and TRBJ2-3): DAGVTQSPTHLIKTRGQQVTLRCSPKSGHDTVSWYQQALGQGPQFIFQYYEEEERQRGNFPDRFSGHQFPNYSSELNVNALLLGDSALYLCASSLVRLDTQYFGPGTRLTVL.

The V and J genes are TRBV7-2 and TRBJ2-3, with TRBD2 as a possible D gene (6 bases). The germline V and J ends were trimmed by 5 bases and 0 bases, with 9 bases remaining between them. CDR1 SGHTA and CDR2 FQGNSA come from the germline V gene. This CDR3 is 14 amino acids long. CDR3 amino acids: CASSVTSSTDTQYF. The CDR3 DNA is TGTGCCAGCAGCGTAACTAGCAGCACAGATACGCAGTATTTT.

This chain connects TRBV7-2 to TRBJ1-2; D not certain. With 5 bases removed from V and 5 bases from J, the gap between germline ends came to 12 bases. The CDR3 extends over 13 amino acids. Germline-derived CDR1 and CDR2 are SGHTA and FQGNSA. The CDR3 region is CASSITSGYGYTF. The CDR3 DNA reads as TGTGCCAGCAGCATTACGTCGGGGTATGGCTACACCTTC.

This chain connects TRBV29-1 to TRBJ2-1, with D unresolved. The V end lost 4 bases, the J end lost 6 bases, and 16 bases lay between the germline ends. CDR3 length: 14 residues. Germline loops: CDR1 SQVTM, CDR2 ANQGSEA. CDR3 sequence: CSVGAGTTTNEQFF. The CDR3 region has the DNA TGCAGCGTTGGGGCAGGCACAACCACCAATGAGCAGTTCTTC.

The chain is built from TRBV15 and TRBJ2-7, with D unresolved. This CDR3 is 17 amino acids long. V gave up 0 bases and J gave up 0 bases, with 15 bases separating them. From germline, CDR1 is LNHNV and CDR2 YYDKDF (reference sequence). In DNA, the CDR3 is TGTGCCACCAGCAGAGAAACATTGGTGGCTAGCTCCTACGAGCAGTACTTC. This sequence encodes CATSRETLVASSYEQYF. The full variable domain, its missing parts supplied by reference TRBV15 and TRBJ2-7, is DAMVIQNPRYQVTQFGKPVTLSCSQTLNHNVMYWYQQKSSQAPKLLFHYYDKDFNNEADTPDNFQSRRPNTSFCFLDIRSPGLGDTAMYLCATSRETLVASSYEQYFGPGTRLTVT.

The chain employs TRBV3-1 (or the pseudogene TRBV3-2) and TRBJ1-2; D not certain. CDR1 and CDR2 from the germline V gene are LGHDT and YNNKEL (reference sequence). The V end lost 3 bases, the J end lost 4 bases, and 9 bases lay between the germline ends. The CDR3 consists of 13 residues. CDR3 loop: CASSQGVIYGYTF. The CDR3 DNA sequence: TGTGCCAGCAGCCAGGGCGTTATCTATGGCTACACCTTC.

In DNA form, the CDR3 reads TGTGCCTGGAACGGGGACAAGCTGGAGCAGTACTTC. It is translated as CAWNGDKLEQYF. The rearrangement links TRBV30 to TRBJ2-7; D might be TRBD1 (6 bases). V was pared by 4 bases and J by 7 bases, with 14 bases between. This CDR3 region has 12 residues. From germline, CDR1 is GTSNPN and CDR2 SVGIG (reference sequence).

The J gene is TRBJ2-5, the V gene TRBV4-1; 9 bases match TRBD1. Trimming removed 0 bases from V and 3 bases from J; junction bases left unmatched: 8. The CDR3 is made up of 17 amino acids. Germline V gene lookup returns CDR1 MGHRA and CDR2 YSYEKL. CDR3 DNA sequence: TGCGCCAGCAGCCAAGAGGGGGGGACAGGGCGTAAAGAGACCCAGTACTTC. Translation gives CASSQEGGTGRKETQYF.

This chain joins TRBV12-3 or TRBV12-4 and TRBJ1-2, with D maybe TRBD1 (5 bases). V was pared by 7 bases and J by 1 base, with 10 bases between. The CDR3 extends over 13 amino acids. CDR3 coding DNA: TGTGCCAGCACCCCGGACATTAACTATGGCTACACCTTC. Amino acid sequence: CASTPDINYGYTF.

This clone has more than one count but fewer than ten. V is TRBV7-9 and J is TRBJ1-2; 7 bases align to TRBD1. This CDR3 spans 15 amino acids. V lost 3 bases to trimming and J lost 8 bases; unmatched junction nucleotides: 12. CDR1 and CDR2 (germline): SEHNR, FQNEAQ (reference sequence). The CDR3 DNA reads as TGTGCCAGCAGCTTCACCGGACAGGATCGGGAAGGCTACACCTTC. This encodes CASSFTGQDREGYTF.

The chain carries TRBV5-1 and TRBJ2-1; D not certain. Trimming removed 5 bases from V and 8 bases from J, with 8 bases in between. CDR1 is SGHRS, CDR2 YFSETQ, per germline. The CDR3 spans 11 residues. The chain's CDR3 is CASREWYEQFF. The CDR3 DNA is TGCGCCAGCAGGGAGTGGTATGAGCAGTTCTTC.

V usage is TRBV28 and J usage is TRBJ1-2, with D possibly matching TRBD1 (5 bases). The V gene's germline CDR1 is MDHEN and CDR2 SYDVKM. The CDR3 covers 17 residues. V lost 3 bases and J lost 3, with 20 bases in between. CDR3 in amino acids: CASSFLTTGTGDYGYTF. The DNA for the CDR3 is TGTGCCAGCAGTTTTCTCACCACCGGGACGGGAGACTATGGCTACACCTTC.

The chain links TRBV29-1 to TRBJ2-7, with D uncertain. The CDR3 covers 15 residues. Trimming took off 0 bases at V and 4 bases at J, with 16 bases between the two ends. The germline V gene has CDR1 SQVTM and CDR2 ANQGSEA. The CDR3 loop reads CSVEDRSGNRYEQYF. The CDR3 DNA reads as TGCAGCGTTGAAGATCGGTCGGGTAACCGGTACGAGCAGTACTTC.